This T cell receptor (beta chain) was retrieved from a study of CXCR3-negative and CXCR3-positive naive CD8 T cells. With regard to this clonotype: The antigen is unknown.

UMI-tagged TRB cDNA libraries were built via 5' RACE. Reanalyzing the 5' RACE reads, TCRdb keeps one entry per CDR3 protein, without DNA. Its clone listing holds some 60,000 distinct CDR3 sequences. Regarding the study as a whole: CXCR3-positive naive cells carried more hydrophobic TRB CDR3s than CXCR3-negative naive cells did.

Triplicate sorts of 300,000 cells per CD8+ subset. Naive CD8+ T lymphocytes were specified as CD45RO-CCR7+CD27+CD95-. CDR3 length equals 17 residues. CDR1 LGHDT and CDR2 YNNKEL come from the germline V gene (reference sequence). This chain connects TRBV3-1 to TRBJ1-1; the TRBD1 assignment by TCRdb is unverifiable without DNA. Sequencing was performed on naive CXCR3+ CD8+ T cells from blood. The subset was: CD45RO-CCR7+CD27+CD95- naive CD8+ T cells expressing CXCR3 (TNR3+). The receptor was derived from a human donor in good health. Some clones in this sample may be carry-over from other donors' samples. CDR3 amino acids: CASSQDGTLWGDTEGFF.